Listed below are T cell receptor beta chains from one sample, sequenced in a study of CD8 T cells in ankylosing spondylitis. TCRdb re-derived calls from the 5' RACE reads in MiXCR, one entry per CDR3 protein. The table lists under 250,000 distinct CDR3 sequences, 6% to 8.5% of them singletons, with around 14% in the top ten. The source material was blood, either unsorted or a sorted T cell fraction (not recorded which). The receptors originated from a male donor with ankylosing spondylitis. Both conserved end residues are part of each CDR3. Fields, in order: CDR3 length, clone size, J gene, V gene, D gene, CDR3 DNA, CDR3 protein. D genes are given only for firm matches. Clone size appears in some rows only: once, few, many, or a class for an expanded clone.

>14|many|TRBJ2-7|TRBV5-1|.
TGCGCCAGCAGCTTGGACAGGGTCCCCTACGAGCAGTACTTC
CASSLDRVPYEQYF
>14|many|TRBJ1-5|TRBV25-1|TRBD1
TGTGCCAGCAGCGGGACAGAAAGCAATCAGCCCCAGCATTTT
CASSGTESNQPQHF
>12|many|TRBJ1-1|TRBV6-5|.
TGTGCCAGCAGTTACCGGAACACTGAAGCTTTCTTT
CASSYRNTEAFF
>15|many|TRBJ2-7|TRBV20-1|TRBD2
TGCAGTGCTAGAGATATAACTAGCGGGTTTTACGAGCAGTACTTC
CSARDITSGFYEQYF
>12|once|TRBJ2-1|TRBV7-8|.
TGTGCCAGCAGCTTGCGGGCGAATGAGCAGTTCTTC
CASSLRANEQFF
>16|.|TRBJ2-7|TRBV7-9|.
TGTGCCAGCAGCTCCGAGGAAGGACCCTTCCGGAGCGAGCAGTACTTC
CASSSEEGPFRSEQYF
>13|many|TRBJ2-5|TRBV27|.
TGTGCCAGCAGTCCCATCGGCCAAGAGACCCAGTACTTC
CASSPIGQETQYF
>16|few|TRBJ2-1|TRBV19|TRBD1
TGTGCCAGTAGCCCAAAAAAGGGGGCAGGGTACAATGAGCAGTTCTTC
CASSPKKGAGYNEQFF
>13|many|TRBJ2-1|TRBV6-5|.
TGTGCCAGCAGTTACTCCAGGGCCGATGAGCAGTTCTTC
CASSYSRADEQFF
>12|many|TRBJ2-2|TRBV5-1|.
TGCGCCAGCAGCTCCAGGGTCGGGGAGCTGTTTTTT
CASSSRVGELFF
>18|.|TRBJ2-7|TRBV20-1|TRBD1
TGCAGTGCTAGAGGTTGGGGGACAGGGGATACAGGCTCGTGGGAGCAGTACTTC
CSARGWGTGDTGSWEQYF
>11|.|TRBJ1-2|TRBV27|TRBD1
TGTGCCAGCGGACAGGGTTTTGGCTACACCTTC
CASGQGFGYTF
>13|many|TRBJ2-7|TRBV4-3|.
TGCGCCAGCAGCACGGGACTTGCCTACGAGCAGTACTTC
CASSTGLAYEQYF
>12|.|TRBJ2-3|TRBV5-6|.
TGTGCCAGCAGCGGAGGAAGGGGTACGCAGTATTTT
CASSGGRGTQYF
>15|many|TRBJ1-1|TRBV11-2|.
TGTGCCAGCAGCTTAGTTGGAGTCCTGAACACTGAAGCTTTCTTT
CASSLVGVLNTEAFF
>15|few|TRBJ1-4|TRBV7-9|.
TGTGCCAGCAGCTTGGAGGGCGGGTTTGGTGAAAAACTGTTTTTT
CASSLEGGFGEKLFF
>17|few|TRBJ2-2|TRBV18|TRBD1
TGTGCCAGCTCACCATGGTCGGGACAGGGCAACACCGGGGAGCTGTTTTTT
CASSPWSGQGNTGELFF
>14|.|TRBJ2-7|TRBV20-1|.
TGCAGTGCTCGGGGGGACAGCCGCTCCTACGAGCAGTACTTC
CSARGDSRSYEQYF
>12|.|TRBJ2-2|TRBV30|.
TGTGCCTGGAGTCCAAGGACCGGGGAGCTGTTTTTT
CAWSPRTGELFF
>13|few|TRBJ2-7|TRBV6-1|.
TGTGCCAGCAGTGAAGCGTGGGTCTACGAGCAGTACTTC
CASSEAWVYEQYF
>13|many|TRBJ1-1|TRBV6-6|.
TGTGCCAGCAGTTACTTCGGACAACCTGAAGCTTTCTTT
CASSYFGQPEAFF
>13|many|TRBJ2-1|TRBV12-3/TRBV12-4|.
TGTGCCAGCAGGTCCGGGCCCTCCTTTGAGCAGTTCTTC
CASRSGPSFEQFF
>13|.|TRBJ2-7|TRBV20-1|.
TGCAGTGCTAGAGAGGTGAGCTCCTACGAGCAGTACTTC
CSAREVSSYEQYF
>14|.|TRBJ1-2|TRBV7-9|.
TGTGCCAGCAGCTTCGGCCTACAGAACTATGGCTACACCTTC
CASSFGLQNYGYTF
>12|many|TRBJ1-2|TRBV29-1|.
TGCAGCGTTGGGGGGGGTAACTATGGCTACACCTTC
CSVGGGNYGYTF
>16|.|TRBJ2-2|TRBV7-6|TRBD1
TGTGCCAGCAGCTTAGGATACAGGGGGGACACCGGGGAGCTGTTTTTT
CASSLGYRGDTGELFF
>11|many|TRBJ2-3|TRBV28|TRBD2
TGTGCCAGCCCCGGGAGGGCCCAGCAGTATTTT
CASPGRAQQYF
>11|many|TRBJ1-2|TRBV20-1|.
TGCAGTGGGTGGGAGGACTATGGCTACACCTTC
CSGWEDYGYTF
>15|many|TRBJ2-7|TRBV12-3/TRBV12-4|.
TGTGCCAGCAGCGAGGAGCGGGCACACTCCTACGAGCAGTACTTC
CASSEERAHSYEQYF
>14|many|TRBJ2-5|TRBV4-3|TRBD2
TGCGCCAGCAGCTATGGACTAGCGGAAGAGACCCAGTACTTC
CASSYGLAEETQYF
>15|many|TRBJ1-1|TRBV4-1|.
TGCGCCAGCAGCCAAGATCCAGTTCATCCCACTGAAGCTTTCTTT
CASSQDPVHPTEAFF
>12|many|TRBJ2-3|TRBV2|.
TGTGCCAGCTGGTCAGGGTTGGATACGCAGTATTTT
CASWSGLDTQYF
>14|many|TRBJ2-3|TRBV18|.
TGTGCCAGCTCACCCCAACTACGCACAGATACGCAGTATTTT
CASSPQLRTDTQYF
>15|.|TRBJ1-1|TRBV9|.
TGTGCCAGCAGCGTAGGTTGGGGGCTGGACACTGAAGCTTTCTTT
CASSVGWGLDTEAFF
>14|few|TRBJ2-1|TRBV6-1|.
TGTGCCAGCAGTGAACAGGGTCCATTGGGTGAGCAGTTCTTC
CASSEQGPLGEQFF
>14|.|TRBJ2-1|TRBV6-1|.
TGTGCCAGTTTATTCGACAGGATTGGAAATGAGCAGTTCTTC
CASLFDRIGNEQFF
>18|few|TRBJ2-2|TRBV3-1|TRBD2
TGTGCCAGCAGCCAAGGTGATTGGACTAGCGGTGACACCGGGGAGCTGTTTTTT
CASSQGDWTSGDTGELFF
>14|many|TRBJ2-5|TRBV10-3|.
TGTGCCATCAGTGAGTCGCTGCCGAAAGAGACCCAGTACTTC
CAISESLPKETQYF
>15|once|TRBJ2-1|TRBV6-1|TRBD1
TGTGCCAGCAGTGAAACAGGGGGCTCCTACAATGAGCAGTTCTTC
CASSETGGSYNEQFF
>16|many|TRBJ2-2|TRBV10-3|TRBD1
TGTGCCATCAGTGGCCCGGGACAGATTAACACCGGGGAGCTGTTTTTT
CAISGPGQINTGELFF
>14|few|TRBJ1-1|TRBV6-2/TRBV6-3|TRBD1
TGTGCCAGTTCAGGGACAGGGTGGAACACTGAAGCTTTCTTT
CASSGTGWNTEAFF
>14|.|TRBJ1-2|TRBV4-1|.
TGCGCCAGCAGCCAAGAAGGACGGGCGACCGGCTACACCTTC
CASSQEGRATGYTF
>15|many|TRBJ1-1|TRBV7-9|TRBD1
TGTGCCAGCAGCCCCACCAACAGGGGGAACACTGAAGCTTTCTTT
CASSPTNRGNTEAFF
>14|many|TRBJ2-1|TRBV7-9|TRBD2
TGTGCCGGTACCCCTAGCGGGGGGTACAATGAGCAGTTCTTC
CAGTPSGGYNEQFF
>16|.|TRBJ2-1|TRBV11-2|.
TGTGCCAGCAGCGCCGAGTCTGATATCTCCTACAATGAGCAGTTCTTC
CASSAESDISYNEQFF
>15|.|TRBJ1-5|TRBV10-3|.
TGTGCCATCAGTGTAGGGGGGGGAGCTGATCAGCCCCAGCATTTT
CAISVGGGADQPQHF
>13|many|TRBJ1-1|TRBV7-7|.
TGTGCTAGCAGCTTAGCGCCCCAAACTGAAGCTTTCTTT
CASSLAPQTEAFF
>13|.|TRBJ1-2|TRBV4-2|.
TGTGCCAGCAGCCCCGGCAGGAGGGACCCAGGCACCTTC
CASSPGRRDPGTF